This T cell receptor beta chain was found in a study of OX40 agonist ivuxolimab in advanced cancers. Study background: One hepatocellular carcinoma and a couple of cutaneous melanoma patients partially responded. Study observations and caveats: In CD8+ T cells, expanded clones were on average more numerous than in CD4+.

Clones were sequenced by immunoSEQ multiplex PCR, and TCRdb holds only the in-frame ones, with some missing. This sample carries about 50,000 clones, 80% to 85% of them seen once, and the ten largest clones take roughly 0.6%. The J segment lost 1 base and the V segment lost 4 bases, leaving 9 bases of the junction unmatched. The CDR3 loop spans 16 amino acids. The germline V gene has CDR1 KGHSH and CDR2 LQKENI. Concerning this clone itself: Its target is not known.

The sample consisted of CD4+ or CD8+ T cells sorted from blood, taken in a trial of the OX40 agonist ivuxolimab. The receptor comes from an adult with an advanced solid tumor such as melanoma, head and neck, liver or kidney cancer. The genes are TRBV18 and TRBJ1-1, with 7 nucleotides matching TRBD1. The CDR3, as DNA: TGTGCCAGCTCACTGTACTTCGGACAGGAGAACACTGAAGCTTTCTTT. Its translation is CASSLYFGQENTEAFF. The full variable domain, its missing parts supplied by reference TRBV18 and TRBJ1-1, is NAGVMQNPRHLVRRRGQEARLRCSPMKGHSHVYWYRQLPEEGLKFMVYLQKENIIDESGMPKERFSAEFPKEGPSILRIQQVVRGDSAAYFCASSLYFGQENTEAFFGQGTRLTVV.